A selection of T cell receptor beta chains follows, all from one sample in a study of cytomegalovirus exposure and HLA in healthy donors. Sequenced by immunoSEQ multiplex PCR; TCRdb stores in-frame clones only, minus some. Of hundreds of thousands of clones detected, 75% to 90% appear once; the ten largest clones hold over 11%. What was sequenced was PBMCs. The source is a woman aged 25 to 39 in good health and CMV-seropositive. Each CDR3 is given with its conserved first and last residue. A D gene is named only where the DNA matches it firmly. The listing skips clone size in some rows; elsewhere it reads once, few, many or a size class.

j_call clone_size d_call v_call cdr3_nt cdr3_aa
TRBJ2-3 NA TRBD2 TRBV7-2 TGTGCCAGCAGCTTATTAGGGCTAGCGGGGATTTTTAGCACAGATACGCAGTATTTT CASSLLGLAGIFSTDTQYF
TRBJ1-2 NA TRBD1 TRBV27 TGTGCCAGCAGTACGGGACAGCAAGCCGACGGCTACACCTTC CASSTGQQADGYTF
TRBJ2-7 NA TRBD2 TRBV5-8 TGTGCCAGCAGCCTCCCTGGGGGGGTACCGTCCTACGAGCAGTACTTC CASSLPGGVPSYEQYF
TRBJ2-1 NA TRBD2 TRBV4-1 TGCGCCAGCAGCCTACGACTAGCGGGCCATCCAAAGGGCTCCTACAATGAGCAGTTCTTC CASSLRLAGHPKGSYNEQFF
TRBJ1-3 NA NA TRBV5-1 TGCGCCAGCAGCAGGGACGGCCGTCCGGGAAACACCATATATTTT CASSRDGRPGNTIYF
TRBJ2-1 once NA TRBV5-1 TGCGCCAGCAGCTTGGTGGGAGGAACGGTGACCTACAATGAGCAGTTCTTC CASSLVGGTVTYNEQFF
TRBJ2-2 NA NA TRBV5-4 TGTGCCAGCAGCCCAAAACCCGGGACTGGCACCGGGGAGCTGTTTTTT CASSPKPGTGTGELFF
TRBJ2-2 few NA TRBV30 TGTGCCTGGAAGTCACAGCCGAACACCGGGGAGCTGTTTTTT CAWKSQPNTGELFF
TRBJ2-1 NA TRBD2 TRBV5-4 TGTGCCAGCAGCACCGGGACTAGCGGACTTCAGGAGCAGTTCTTC CASSTGTSGLQEQFF
TRBJ2-3 NA NA TRBV10-3 TGTGCCATCAGTGAGAGAGCGTTATACACAGATACGCAGTATTTT CAISERALYTDTQYF
TRBJ1-2 few NA TRBV12-5 TGTGCTAGTGGTATAACAGCGTCCTATGGCTACACCTTC CASGITASYGYTF
TRBJ2-1 NA TRBD2 TRBV6-6 TGTGCCAGCACGTTCCTGGCTAGCGGGAGTGGAGAGCAGTTCTTC CASTFLASGSGEQFF
TRBJ2-1 NA NA TRBV29-1 TGCAGCGTTGGGACGTCCTACAATGAGCAGTTCTTC CSVGTSYNEQFF
TRBJ1-1 NA NA TRBV10-1 TGCGCCAGCAGTGAGTCAGGGCCGAACACTGAAGCTTTCTTT CASSESGPNTEAFF
TRBJ1-3 NA NA TRBV9 TGTGCCAGCAGCGCTGGGGGGGGTACTGGAAACACCATATATTTT CASSAGGGTGNTIYF
TRBJ2-7 once TRBD1 TRBV5-1 TGCGCCAGCACAGGGACAGGGCCGGGCGAGCAGTACTTC CASTGTGPGEQYF
TRBJ1-4 NA NA TRBV5-1 TGCGCCAGCAGCTTGGGCAGCAATGAAAAACTGTTTTTT CASSLGSNEKLFF
TRBJ2-7 NA TRBD1 TRBV6-5 TGTGCCAGCAGCCTTGGACAGGGCCCCTACGAGCAGTACTTC CASSLGQGPYEQYF
TRBJ2-3 NA NA TRBV9 TGTGCCAGCAGCGCATACCACCCAACAGGGTCAGATACGCAGTATTTT CASSAYHPTGSDTQYF
TRBJ2-3 NA NA TRBV27 TGTGCCAGCAGTCTAAGCACAGATACGCAGTATTTT CASSLSTDTQYF
TRBJ2-1 NA NA TRBV6-5 TGTGTCGCCGGGGGCTGGGGAGAGGGTTACAATGAGCAGTTCTTC CVAGGWGEGYNEQFF
TRBJ2-1 NA NA TRBV11-2 TGTGCCAGCAGCTTAGCCGCGGGTGAGCAGTTCTTC CASSLAAGEQFF
TRBJ2-7 NA TRBD2 TRBV11-2 TGTGCCAGCAGCTCCCCATCTAGCGGGAGTGGGCGCTACGAGCAGTACTTC CASSSPSSGSGRYEQYF
TRBJ2-7 NA NA TRBV5-6 TGTGCCAGCAGCTTGGCCGGCGGGACCTTCGAGCAGTACTTC CASSLAGGTFEQYF
TRBJ2-2 few NA TRBV6-5 TGTGCCAGCCGAGGTGAGGGCGTCACCGGGGAGCTGTTTTTT CASRGEGVTGELFF
TRBJ2-2 NA NA TRBV12-5 TGTGCTAGTGGCCCCTCCCCGGGACAAATAAACACCGGGGAGCTGTTTTTT CASGPSPGQINTGELFF
TRBJ2-1 few NA TRBV6-1 TGTGCCAGCAGTGAAGTTGGGCAGGGTGAGCAGTTCTTC CASSEVGQGEQFF
TRBJ2-7 NA NA TRBV19 TGTGCTTCGACAGGTTCCATGGGCGAGCAGTACTTC CASTGSMGEQYF
TRBJ2-7 NA TRBD2 TRBV6-1 TGTGCCGGCAGTGAAACTACTAGCGGGAGTTACGAGCAGTACTTC CAGSETTSGSYEQYF
TRBJ1-3 NA TRBD1 TRBV9 TGTGCCAGCAGCGTAGGGGGACAGGGAAACACCATATATTTT CASSVGGQGNTIYF
TRBJ2-5 NA TRBD2 TRBV4-1 TGCGCCAGCAGCTCGGGACTAGCGGGAGGGCCGGAGACCCAGTACTTC CASSSGLAGGPETQYF
TRBJ1-2 NA NA TRBV19 TGTGCCAGTAGTATGTCAGGGAGCTATGGCTACACCTTC CASSMSGSYGYTF
TRBJ2-1 NA TRBD2 TRBV30 TGTGCCGCGAGCGGGAGTAATGGCAATGAGCAGTTCTTC CAASGSNGNEQFF
TRBJ2-1 NA NA TRBV19 TGTGCCAGTAGTGGTCTTGAAACTTCCTACAATGAGCAGTTCTTC CASSGLETSYNEQFF
TRBJ1-2 NA TRBD1 TRBV2 TGTGCCAGGGTGACAGGGGGCCTTGTTCATGGCTACACCTTC CARVTGGLVHGYTF
TRBJ2-7 NA NA TRBV29-1 TGCAGCGTTGGCACGAATGAGCAGTACTTC CSVGTNEQYF
TRBJ2-7 NA NA TRBV2 TGTGCCAGCAGTGAAGCGCGGTACGAGCAGTACTTC CASSEARYEQYF
TRBJ1-2 NA NA TRBV6-5 TGTGCCAGCAGTTACAGGCTCTCTTTAAACTATGGCTACACCTTC CASSYRLSLNYGYTF
TRBJ2-5 once TRBD2 TRBV30 TGTGCCTGGAGCCAATATTCTAGCGGGAGGGCCCAGACCCAGTACTTC CAWSQYSSGRAQTQYF
TRBJ1-2 NA NA TRBV13 TGTGCCAGCAGCTTAGGGATAACTAACTATGGCTACACCTTC CASSLGITNYGYTF
TRBJ2-1 NA NA TRBV27 TGTGCCAGCAGTCCCGGGGGTCATGGGCTTGGGAATGAGCAGTTCTTC CASSPGGHGLGNEQFF
TRBJ2-7 NA TRBD2 TRBV5-6 TGTGCCAGCAGCTCACATCTGGCTAGCGGGGACGAGCAGTACTTC CASSSHLASGDEQYF
TRBJ2-1 NA TRBD2 TRBV29-1 TGCAGCGTTGAAAGGACTAGATTTAATCTGGATGAGCAGTTCTTC CSVERTRFNLDEQFF
TRBJ2-5 NA TRBD1 TRBV18 TGTGCCAGCTCACCCAACAGACAGGGGAAAGAGACCCAGTACTTC CASSPNRQGKETQYF
TRBJ2-1 NA TRBD1 TRBV25-1 TGTGCCAGCAGTGTCGACAGGGGGCCCTACAATGAGCAGTTCTTC CASSVDRGPYNEQFF
TRBJ2-1 once TRBD2 TRBV6-6 TGTGCCAGCAGTAGGAGCGGGAGGGCCGGCAACAATGAGCAGTTCTTC CASSRSGRAGNNEQFF
TRBJ2-7 NA NA TRBV27 TGTGCCAGCAGTTCCCCATACGAGCAGTACTTC CASSSPYEQYF
TRBJ1-2 NA NA TRBV5-1 TGCGCCAGCAGCCTAACGGACAGAACATATGGCTACACCTTC CASSLTDRTYGYTF
TRBJ1-4 NA NA TRBV28 TGTGCCAGCAGTCCCCGATTCAAACGAGATGAAAAACTGTTTTTT CASSPRFKRDEKLFF
TRBJ2-5 NA TRBD2 TRBV9 TGTGCCAGCAGCTACACCGGGACTAGCGGACAAGAGACCCAGTACTTC CASSYTGTSGQETQYF
TRBJ2-7 NA NA TRBV13 TGTGCCAGCAGCTTAGGAGGTGGCGGAAACGAGCAGTACTTC CASSLGGGGNEQYF
TRBJ1-5 once NA TRBV30 TGTGCCTGGAGTCAGGAGGGACCGTATAGCAATCAGCCCCAGCATTTT CAWSQEGPYSNQPQHF
TRBJ1-1 NA TRBD1 TRBV4-1 TGCGCCAGCAGCCAAGAGTTAAGGGGGCCGTGGGGCACTGAAGCTTTCTTT CASSQELRGPWGTEAFF
TRBJ2-4 NA NA TRBV4-1 TGCGCCAGCAGCCCCCTGCTAGGGGACAAAAACATTCAGTACTTC CASSPLLGDKNIQYF